The count of the clone carrying this T cell receptor beta chain is one. Per the original methods: Using reference gene primer amplification, nucleated cell counts were estimated. Repertoires were generated with immunoSEQ multiplex PCR, while TCRdb's copy carries only in-frame clones and drops some. Clonal size and the V and J genes are those of that table, whereas D and trimming came from the DNA. Seen here are 150,000 to 170,000 clones, about 79% observed once, and the top ten hold around 28%. Germline CDR1 is MNHNS and CDR2 is SASEGT. This CDR3 is 14 amino acids long. J was trimmed by 10 bases and V by 8 bases; bases with no gene match: 14. The data were taken from a study of blood T cell repertoires in COVID-19. About the research overall: Spain, Italy and the United States supplied samples that represented acute and convalescent COVID-19.

The rearrangement joins TRBV6-1 to TRBJ2-3, with 8 bases lining up with TRBD2. This receptor was taken from a woman in her sixties or seventies with acute or convalescent COVID-19. The sequenced sample was peripheral blood. CDR3 region: CASGSPGGASPQYF. The CDR3 region has the DNA TGTGCCAGCGGCTCGCCCGGGGGGGCCTCCCCGCAGTATTTT.